The 7 T cell receptor beta chains below were found in one sample sequenced in a study of shared T cell receptors in the human thymus. The method was immunoSEQ multiplex PCR; TCRdb's version includes in-frame clones alone and lacks a portion of them. The sample lists 650,000 to 950,000 clones; 70% to 90% were seen once. The sample was also linked to a second study, of human thymus T cells.

The specimen was thymocytes. These receptors were taken from a girl under three years old with a congenital heart defect.

The chain joins TRBV6-1 to TRBJ2-3; 10 positions match TRBD2. The ends lost 2 bases at V and 3 bases at J; junction bases unmatched: 5. CDR1 and CDR2 from the germline V gene are MNHNS and SASEGT. The CDR3 loop spans 16 amino acids. The CDR3 reads CASSEMASGGTDTQYF. In DNA form, the CDR3 reads TGTGCCAGCAGTGAAATGGCTAGCGGGGGAACAGATACGCAGTATTTT.

The V and J genes are TRBV29-1 and TRBJ1-2, with D uncertain. Per the germline V gene, CDR1 is SQVTM and CDR2 is ANQGSEA. Trimming pared 7 bases from V and 2 bases from J, leaving 14 bases between. The CDR3 has 13 amino acids. CDR3 sequence (DNA): TGCAGCGGTACAGACCCTTCCAACTATGGCTACACCTTC. Translation: CSGTDPSNYGYTF.

The chain has TRBV5-3 and TRBJ2-7; 8 bases line up with TRBD1. TRBV5-3 carries the ORF label, with uncertain function. Trimming took 2 bases from V and 0 from J; bases not matched to a gene: 4. The CDR3 has 15 residues. The CDR3 DNA follows: TGTGCCAGAAGCTTAGGACAGGGTGTCTCCTACGAGCAGTACTTC. This sequence encodes CARSLGQGVSYEQYF.

The chain couples TRBV4-2 to TRBJ2-5; no firm D call. V was clipped by 0 bases and J by 1 base, with 15 bases between them. The V gene's germline CDR1 is LGHNA and CDR2 YNFKEQ. This CDR3 has 17 residues. In DNA, the CDR3 is TGTGCCAGCAGCCAAGAAGGTACTCCCAGAGGCCAAGAGACCCAGTACTTC. It specifies CASSQEGTPRGQETQYF.

This chain connects TRBV7-2 to TRBJ2-1; TRBD2 might be the D (5 bases). Germline loops: CDR1 SGHTA, CDR2 FQGNSA. With 6 bases removed from V and 5 bases from J, the gap between germline ends came to 23 bases. This CDR3 is built from 17 residues. The CDR3 region has the DNA TGTGCCAGCAGGGGAGCCATGAGGATGAGTGATAACAATGAGCAGTTCTTC. This gives the protein CASRGAMRMSDNNEQFF.

This chain joins TRBV10-3 and TRBJ2-5; 7 bases are shared with TRBD1. V was pared by 2 bases and J by 5 bases, with 2 bases of the junction left unmatched. CDR3 length: 13 amino acids. Germline-derived CDR1 and CDR2 are ENHRY and SYGVKD. CDR3 sequence reads: CAISEDRVETQYF. The CDR3 nucleotides are TGTGCCATCAGTGAGGACAGGGTGGAGACCCAGTACTTC.

The chain carries TRBV13 and TRBJ2-5, with D perhaps matching TRBD1 (6 bases). The CDR3 extends over 17 amino acids. Germline assignment: CDR1 PRHDT and CDR2 FYEKMQ (reference sequence). The V end was cut by 0 bases, the J end by 4 bases, with 18 bases between. The CDR3 sequence: CASSLGHQQWGLETQYF. CDR3 sequence (DNA): TGTGCCAGCAGCTTAGGCCACCAACAATGGGGGCTAGAGACCCAGTACTTC.